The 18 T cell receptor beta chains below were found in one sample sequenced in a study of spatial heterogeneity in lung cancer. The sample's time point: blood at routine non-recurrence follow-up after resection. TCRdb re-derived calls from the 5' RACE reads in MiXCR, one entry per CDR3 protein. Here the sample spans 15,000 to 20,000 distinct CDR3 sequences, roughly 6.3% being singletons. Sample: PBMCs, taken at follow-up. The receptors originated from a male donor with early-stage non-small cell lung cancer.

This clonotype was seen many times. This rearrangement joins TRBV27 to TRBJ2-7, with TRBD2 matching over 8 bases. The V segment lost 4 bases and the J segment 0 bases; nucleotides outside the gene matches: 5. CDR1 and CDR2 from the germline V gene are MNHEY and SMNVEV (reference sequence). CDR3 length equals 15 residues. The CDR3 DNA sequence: TGTGCCAGCAGTTCTGAGCGGGAGAGCTCCTACGAGCAGTACTTC. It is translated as CASSSERESSYEQYF.

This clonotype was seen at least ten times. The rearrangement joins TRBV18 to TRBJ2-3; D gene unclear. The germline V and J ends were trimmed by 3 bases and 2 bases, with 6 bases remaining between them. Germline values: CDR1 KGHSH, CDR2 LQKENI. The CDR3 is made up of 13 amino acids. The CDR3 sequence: CASSPPNTDTQYF. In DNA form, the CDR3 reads TGTGCCAGCTCACCGCCAAACACAGATACGCAGTATTTT.

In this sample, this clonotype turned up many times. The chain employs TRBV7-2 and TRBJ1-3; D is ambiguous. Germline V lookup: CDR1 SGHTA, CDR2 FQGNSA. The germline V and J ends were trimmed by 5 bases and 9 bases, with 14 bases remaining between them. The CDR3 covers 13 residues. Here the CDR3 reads CASSPDRAGTIYF. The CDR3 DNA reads TGTGCCAGCAGCCCCGACCGGGCCGGCACCATATATTTT.

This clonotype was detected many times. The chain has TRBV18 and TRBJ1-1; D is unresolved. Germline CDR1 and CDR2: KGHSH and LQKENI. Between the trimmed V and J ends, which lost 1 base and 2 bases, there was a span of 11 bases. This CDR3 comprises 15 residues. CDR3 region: CASSPRPLENTEAFF. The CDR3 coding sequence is TGTGCCAGCTCACCACGGCCATTGGAAAACACTGAAGCTTTCTTT.

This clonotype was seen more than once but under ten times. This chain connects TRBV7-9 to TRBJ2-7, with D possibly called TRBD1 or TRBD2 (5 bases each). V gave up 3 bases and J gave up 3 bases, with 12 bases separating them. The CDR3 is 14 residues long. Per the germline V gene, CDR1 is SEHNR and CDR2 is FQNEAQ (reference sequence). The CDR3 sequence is CASSFMGDDYEQYF. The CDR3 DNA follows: TGTGCCAGCAGCTTCATGGGGGACGACTACGAGCAGTACTTC.

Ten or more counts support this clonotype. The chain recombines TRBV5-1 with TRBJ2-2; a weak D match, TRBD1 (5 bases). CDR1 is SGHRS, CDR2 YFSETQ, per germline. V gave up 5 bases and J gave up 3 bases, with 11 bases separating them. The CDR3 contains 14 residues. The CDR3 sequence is CASRDRSDTGELFF. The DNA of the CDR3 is TGCGCCAGCAGAGACAGATCGGACACCGGGGAGCTGTTTTTT.

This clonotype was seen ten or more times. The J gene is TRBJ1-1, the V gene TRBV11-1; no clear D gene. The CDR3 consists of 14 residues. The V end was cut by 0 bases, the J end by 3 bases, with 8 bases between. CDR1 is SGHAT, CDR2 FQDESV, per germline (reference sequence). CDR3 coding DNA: TGTGCCAGCAGCTTAGCGGAGTACGACACTGAAGCTTTCTTT. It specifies CASSLAEYDTEAFF.

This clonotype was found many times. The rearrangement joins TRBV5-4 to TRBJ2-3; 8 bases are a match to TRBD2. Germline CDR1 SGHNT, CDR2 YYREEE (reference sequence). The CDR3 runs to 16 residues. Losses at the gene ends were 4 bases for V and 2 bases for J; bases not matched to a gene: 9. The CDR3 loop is CASSEGTRGNTDTQYF. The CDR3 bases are TGTGCCAGCAGCGAAGGGACTAGGGGAAACACAGATACGCAGTATTTT.

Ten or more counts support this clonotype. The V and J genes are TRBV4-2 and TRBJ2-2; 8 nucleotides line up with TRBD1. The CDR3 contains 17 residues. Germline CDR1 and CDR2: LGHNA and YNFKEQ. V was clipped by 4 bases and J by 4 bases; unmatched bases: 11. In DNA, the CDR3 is TGTGCCAGCAGCCCAAGATCGCGGGACAGGCCCACCGGGGAGCTGTTTTTT. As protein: CASSPRSRDRPTGELFF.

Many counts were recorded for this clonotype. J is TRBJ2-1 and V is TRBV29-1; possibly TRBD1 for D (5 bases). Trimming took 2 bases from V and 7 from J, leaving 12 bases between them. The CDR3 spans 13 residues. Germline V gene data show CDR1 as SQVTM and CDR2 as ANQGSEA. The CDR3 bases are TGCAGCGTTGAACAGGTCCCAGGGAATGAGCAGTTCTTC. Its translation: CSVEQVPGNEQFF.

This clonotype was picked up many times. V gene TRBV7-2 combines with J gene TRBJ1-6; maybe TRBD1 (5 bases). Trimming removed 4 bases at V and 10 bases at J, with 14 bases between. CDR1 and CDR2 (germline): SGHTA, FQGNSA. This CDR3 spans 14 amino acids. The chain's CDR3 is CASSWRRVGSPLHF. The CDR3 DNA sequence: TGTGCCAGCAGCTGGCGCAGGGTAGGGTCACCCCTCCACTTT.

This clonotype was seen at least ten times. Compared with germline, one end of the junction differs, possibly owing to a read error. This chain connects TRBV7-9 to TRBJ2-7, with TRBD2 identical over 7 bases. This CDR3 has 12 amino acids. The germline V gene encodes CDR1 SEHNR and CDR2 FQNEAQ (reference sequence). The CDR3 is CASSSSGLVGFF. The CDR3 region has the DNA TGTGCCAGCAGCTCCAGCGGACTAGTAGGATTCTTC.

CDR3 in DNA: TGTGCCAGCAGCCCAGGGTTTCCGAACACCGGGGAGCTGTTTTTT. Amino acid sequence: CASSPGFPNTGELFF. V gene TRBV7-2 combines with J gene TRBJ2-2; tentatively, D is TRBD1 (5 bases). Trimming removed 5 bases from V and 0 bases from J, with 10 bases in between. Germline V gene data show CDR1 as SGHTA and CDR2 as FQGNSA. The CDR3 has 15 amino acids. The whole variable domain, filled in from reference TRBV7-2 and TRBJ2-2, reads GAGVSQSPSNKVTEKGKDVELRCDPISGHTALYWYRQSLGQGLEFLIYFQGNSAPDKSGLPSDRFSAERTGGSVSTLTIQRTQQEDSAVYLCASSPGFPNTGELFFGEGSRLTVL.

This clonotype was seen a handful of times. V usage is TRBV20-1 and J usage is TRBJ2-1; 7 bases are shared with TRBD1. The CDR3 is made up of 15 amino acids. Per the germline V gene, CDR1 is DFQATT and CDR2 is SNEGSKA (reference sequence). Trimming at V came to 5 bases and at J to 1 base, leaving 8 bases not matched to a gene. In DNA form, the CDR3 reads TGCAGTGCTGTGACAGGGACCGGATCCTACAATGAGCAGTTCTTC. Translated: CSAVTGTGSYNEQFF.

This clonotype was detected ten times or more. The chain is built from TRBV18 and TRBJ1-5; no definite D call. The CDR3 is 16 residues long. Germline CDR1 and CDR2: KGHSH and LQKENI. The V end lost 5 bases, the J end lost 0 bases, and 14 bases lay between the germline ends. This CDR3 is CASSSFNTVSNQPQHF. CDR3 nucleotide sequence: TGTGCCAGCTCATCCTTCAACACGGTTAGCAATCAGCCCCAGCATTTT.

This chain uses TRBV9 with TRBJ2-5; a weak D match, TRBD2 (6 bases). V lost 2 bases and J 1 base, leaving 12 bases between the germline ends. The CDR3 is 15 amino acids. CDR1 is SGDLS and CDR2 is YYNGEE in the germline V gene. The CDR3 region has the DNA TGTGCCAGCAGCGTCGGGGAGGCGACCCAAGAGACCCAGTACTTC. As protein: CASSVGEATQETQYF.

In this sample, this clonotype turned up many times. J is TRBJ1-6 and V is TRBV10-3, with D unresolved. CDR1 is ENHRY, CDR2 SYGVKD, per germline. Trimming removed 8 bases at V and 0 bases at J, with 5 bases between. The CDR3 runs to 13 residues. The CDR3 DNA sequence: TGTGCCATCGCCAGCTCCTATAATTCACCCCTCCACTTT. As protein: CAIASSYNSPLHF.

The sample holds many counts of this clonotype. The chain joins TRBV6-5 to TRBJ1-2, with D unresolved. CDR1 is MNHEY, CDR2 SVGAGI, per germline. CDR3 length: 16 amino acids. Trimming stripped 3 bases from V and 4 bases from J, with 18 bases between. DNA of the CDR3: TGTGCCAGCAGTTATATCCGCGGCAGTTTCTTCTATGGCTACACCTTC. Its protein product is CASSYIRGSFFYGYTF.